Listed here are 27 T cell receptor beta chains from one sample, sequenced in a study of blood T cell repertoires in COVID-19. Repertoires were generated with immunoSEQ multiplex PCR, while TCRdb's copy carries only in-frame clones and drops some. The sample carries 300,000 to 350,000 clones, 75% to 90% recorded once. Sequences were obtained from peripheral blood. These receptors originate from a woman between 45 and 60 years old with COVID-19, enrolled during active disease.

The V call is TRBV21-1, the J call TRBJ2-1; the D call of TRBD2 is as the table states it, not checked on the DNA. TRBV21-1 is flagged as a pseudogene. The CDR3 is 14 residues long. The CDR3 nucleotides are TGTGCCAGCGCGAAGCGGCAGAACTACAATGAGCAGTTCTTC. Translation: CASAKRQNYNEQFF.

This sequence joins TRBV18 and TRBJ1-5, with 7 bases that match TRBD1. Unmatched junction bases numbered 6, after V lost 3 bases and J lost 4 bases. The CDR3 is 15 residues long. Germline CDR1 and CDR2: KGHSH and LQKENI. The DNA for the CDR3 is TGTGCCAGCTCACCGCAGGGGGGCACTAATCAGCCCCAGCATTTT. The encoded protein is CASSPQGGTNQPQHF.

V is TRBV6-6 and J is TRBJ2-1, with D possibly TRBD2 on 5 matching bases. Germline CDR1 is MNHNY and CDR2 is SVGAGI (reference sequence). Trimming shortened V by 7 bases and J by 5 bases, and 18 bases separated the two germline ends. The CDR3 is made up of 15 amino acids. The CDR3 DNA reads TGTGCCAGCACCTTTCAAGCCACCGGGGACAATGAGCAGTTCTTC. Its protein is CASTFQATGDNEQFF.

The chain carries TRBV27 and TRBJ2-1; 9 bases agree with TRBD2. Germline V gene lookup returns CDR1 MNHEY and CDR2 SMNVEV (reference sequence). This CDR3 is 14 amino acids long. V was clipped by 2 bases and J by 6 bases; unmatched bases: 2. CDR3 nucleotide sequence: TGTGCCAGCAGTTTAGCGGGAGGGCCCAATGAGCAGTTCTTC. It codes for CASSLAGGPNEQFF.

This clone was detected a few times. The chain recombines TRBV6-2 or TRBV6-3 with TRBJ2-7; 10 bases map to TRBD2. Germline V gives CDR1 MNHEY, CDR2 SVGEGT. Trimming at V came to 6 bases and at J to 2 bases, leaving 7 bases not matched to a gene. The CDR3 spans 15 residues. Here the CDR3 DNA reads TGTGCCAGCAGCCAAGGGACTAGCGTTACCTACGAGCAGTACTTC. It translates to CASSQGTSVTYEQYF.

In this sample, this clone turned up a few times. The V call is TRBV28, the J call TRBJ2-5; weak D call: TRBD1 (6 bases). Trimming took off 5 bases at V and 1 base at J, with 20 bases between the two ends. The V gene's germline CDR1 is MDHEN and CDR2 SYDVKM. CDR3 length: 17 residues. CDR3 protein: CASSPPGGQTSQETQYF. The CDR3 nucleotides are TGTGCCAGCAGTCCCCCTGGAGGACAGACGAGCCAAGAGACCCAGTACTTC.

The chain recombines TRBV29-1 with TRBJ1-4; D is perhaps TRBD1 (6 bases). Per germline, CDR1 SQVTM and CDR2 ANQGSEA. The V end lost 6 bases, the J end lost 4 bases, and 21 bases lay between the germline ends. The CDR3 runs to 16 residues. CDR3 nucleotide sequence: TGCAGCGTGGGTTTCCCACGGTCAGGGGTTAATGAAAAACTGTTTTTT. Its translation: CSVGFPRSGVNEKLFF.

V is TRBV27 and J is TRBJ1-1; D remains ambiguous. Germline CDR1 is MNHEY and CDR2 is SMNVEV (reference sequence). There are 13 residues in the CDR3. The V end lost 2 bases, the J end lost 2 bases, and 6 bases lay between the germline ends. CDR3 in amino acids: CASSLLLNTEAFF. The CDR3 DNA sequence: TGTGCCAGCAGTTTACTCTTAAACACTGAAGCTTTCTTT.

This sequence joins TRBV6-5 and TRBJ1-2; unclear D gene. This CDR3 spans 14 amino acids. With 0 bases removed from V and 3 bases from J, the gap between germline ends came to 8 bases. Germline lookup yields CDR1 MNHEY and CDR2 SVGAGI. The CDR3 loop reads CASSYSPQYYGYTF. CDR3 bases: TGTGCCAGCAGTTACTCACCACAGTACTATGGCTACACCTTC.

The chain employs TRBV11-2 and TRBJ2-7; D is unclear. Germline lookup yields CDR1 SGHAT and CDR2 FQNNGV. This CDR3 is built from 15 residues. The ends were cut back, 0 bases at V and 3 bases at J, with 12 bases in the middle. CDR3 amino acids: CASSLDSFSDYEQYF. Here the CDR3 DNA reads TGTGCCAGCAGCTTAGATAGCTTTTCTGACTACGAGCAGTACTTC.

Notes on this clone: One end of the junction is discordant with germline, which a read error may explain. This chain uses TRBV27 with TRBJ2-3, with TRBD1 as a possible D gene (5 bases). The CDR3 covers 16 residues. Germline loops: CDR1 MNHEY, CDR2 SMNVEV (reference sequence). The DNA of the CDR3 is TGTACCAGCAGTTTATTAGGGGTACAAAGCACAGATACGCAGTATTTT. This gives the protein CTSSLLGVQSTDTQYF.

This chain uses TRBV27 with TRBJ2-7; 16 bases align to TRBD2. CDR1 is MNHEY, CDR2 SMNVEV, per germline (reference sequence). The V gene end was trimmed by 6 bases and the J gene end by 2 bases; junction bases not matched to a gene: 16. The CDR3 covers 20 residues. CDR3: CASSLDPGLAGGGGTYEQYF. The DNA for the CDR3 is TGTGCCAGCAGCTTAGACCCGGGACTAGCGGGAGGGGGGGGGACCTACGAGCAGTACTTC.

The chain recombines TRBV5-6 with TRBJ1-6, with 7 bases matching TRBD1. The CDR3 is 19 residues long. Trimming took 1 base from V and 4 from J; bases not matched to a gene: 14. Germline CDR1 reads SGHDT; CDR2 reads YYEEEE. DNA of the CDR3: TGTGCCAGCAGCTTGACGGGACAGCCCTTTACCAGTTATAATTCACCCCTCCACTTT. This gives the protein CASSLTGQPFTSYNSPLHF.

The V call is TRBV7-2, the J call TRBJ2-1, with D maybe TRBD2 (6 bases). This CDR3 region has 15 residues. Germline assignment: CDR1 SGHTA and CDR2 FQGNSA. V shed 1 base and J shed 3 bases, with 10 bases lying between them. CDR3 protein: CASSLVAGNYNEQFF. The CDR3 region has the DNA TGTGCCAGCAGCTTAGTTGCGGGGAACTACAATGAGCAGTTCTTC.

CDR3 nucleotides: TGCAGCGCCTCGACAGGGGGCAACGAGCAGTACTTC. This translates into CSASTGGNEQYF. The chain employs TRBV29-1 and TRBJ2-7; 10 bases align to TRBD1. The J segment lost 5 bases and the V segment lost 7 bases, leaving 5 bases of the junction unmatched. Germline assignment: CDR1 SQVTM and CDR2 ANQGSEA. This CDR3 has 12 residues.

This chain connects TRBV19 to TRBJ2-1, with TRBD1 matching over 11 bases. The CDR3 totals 16 residues. V trimming: 5 bases; J trimming: 5 bases; junction bases outside the gene matches: 8. CDR1 is LNHDA and CDR2 is SQIVND in the germline V gene (reference sequence). For the CDR3, the DNA is TGTGCCAGTAGTCCCCGGGACAGGGGGACGAACAATGAGCAGTTCTTC. This encodes CASSPRDRGTNNEQFF.

This chain connects TRBV30 to TRBJ2-3; D is uncertain. The V end lost 2 bases, the J end lost 6 bases, and 6 bases lay between the germline ends. This CDR3 is 11 amino acids long. CDR1 is GTSNPN, CDR2 SVGIG, per germline (reference sequence). The CDR3 DNA follows: TGTGCCTGGAGTTCCTTGGATACGCAGTATTTT. Translating it yields CAWSSLDTQYF. Supplemented by reference TRBV30 and TRBJ2-3, the full variable domain reads SQTIHQWPATLVQPVGSPLSLECTVEGTSNPNLYWYRQAAGRGLQLLFYSVGIGQISSEVPQNLSASRPQDRQFILSSKKLLLSDSGFYLCAWSSLDTQYFGPGTRLTVL.

The rearrangement links TRBV7-2 to TRBJ1-2; weak D call: TRBD1 (6 bases). The CDR3 sequence is 13 residues long. Trimming took 8 bases from V and 4 from J, leaving 14 bases between them. The germline gives CDR1 SGHTA, CDR2 FQGNSA. CDR3 region: CASQSGQSYGYTF. The CDR3 DNA reads TGTGCCAGCCAGAGCGGACAGAGCTATGGCTACACCTTC.

The rearrangement joins TRBV7-6 to TRBJ2-7; D is ambiguous. Deletions cut 5 bases from V and 2 bases from J, with 10 bases between. The germline V gene encodes CDR1 SGHVS and CDR2 FNYEAQ. The CDR3 length is 13 residues. The DNA for the CDR3 is TGTGCCAGCAGCCCAGACTCAACCTACGAGCAGTACTTC. This codes for CASSPDSTYEQYF.

The chain has TRBV12-3 or TRBV12-4 and TRBJ1-2, with D unclear. The germline V and J ends were trimmed by 7 bases and 6 bases, with 12 bases remaining between them. The CDR3 is 12 residues long. DNA for the CDR3: TGTGCCAGCACAATCGGGGAGAATGGCTACACCTTC. Encoded protein: CASTIGENGYTF.

This sequence joins TRBV5-1 and TRBJ2-1, with TRBD1 as a possible D gene (6 bases). Germline lookup yields CDR1 SGHRS and CDR2 YFSETQ. This CDR3 has 16 residues. The V end lost 4 bases, the J end lost 2 bases, and 16 bases lay between the germline ends. The CDR3 is CASSPKAGQTYNEQFF. CDR3 nucleotide sequence: TGCGCCAGCAGCCCCAAGGCCGGACAGACCTACAATGAGCAGTTCTTC.

This chain links TRBV10-3 with TRBJ1-2; TRBD1 matches 7 bases. The CDR3 totals 16 residues. Germline trimming cut 2 bases from V and 5 bases from J; bases unmatched to any gene: 11. Germline V gives CDR1 ENHRY, CDR2 SYGVKD. The CDR3 nucleotides are TGTGCCATCAGTGAGCCCCAACTGACAGGGTGGTATGGCTACACCTTC. It translates to CAISEPQLTGWYGYTF.

The chain joins TRBV10-3 to TRBJ2-7; 10 positions agree with TRBD2. CDR3 length: 14 amino acids. From germline, CDR1 is ENHRY and CDR2 SYGVKD. V lost 7 bases and J lost 7; bases outside the gene matches: 10. The CDR3: CAITEAGGPGEQYF. CDR3 bases: TGTGCCATCACCGAAGCGGGAGGGCCGGGTGAGCAGTACTTC.

This chain connects TRBV27 to TRBJ2-7; 9 bases are a match to TRBD1. V lost 5 bases, J lost 3 bases, and 5 bases stayed unmatched. This CDR3 is 14 amino acids long. Per the germline V gene, CDR1 is MNHEY and CDR2 is SMNVEV (reference sequence). The CDR3 DNA reads TGTGCCAGCAGTGCACAGGGGGCGGGCTACGAGCAGTACTTC. This sequence encodes CASSAQGAGYEQYF.

The rearrangement uses TRBV30 and TRBJ2-1; D is possibly TRBD2 (5 bases). This CDR3 is built from 14 residues. Germline V gene data show CDR1 as GTSNPN and CDR2 as SVGIG (reference sequence). V dropped 3 bases and J dropped 5 bases, with 14 bases sitting between them. The CDR3 nucleotides are TGTGCCTGGAGCCCGTTGGGAGTAGACAATGAGCAGTTCTTC. Protein: CAWSPLGVDNEQFF.

This clone appeared once. J is TRBJ1-4 and V is TRBV19; TRBD1 might be the D (6 bases). Deletions cut 1 base from V and 0 bases from J, with 9 bases between. Germline values: CDR1 LNHDA, CDR2 SQIVND (reference sequence). This CDR3 region has 16 residues. The CDR3 region is CASSIGRQATNEKLFF. CDR3 bases: TGTGCCAGTAGTATAGGTCGACAGGCAACTAATGAAAAACTGTTTTTT.

The gene calls are TRBV30 and TRBJ1-5; TRBD1 is a possible D gene (6 bases). The germline V and J ends were trimmed by 5 bases and 4 bases, with 12 bases remaining between them. CDR1 and CDR2 from the germline V gene are GTSNPN and SVGIG (reference sequence). The CDR3 length is 13 residues. CDR3 amino acids: CAWGSGDNQPQHF. CDR3 DNA sequence: TGTGCCTGGGGTTCAGGGGATAATCAGCCCCAGCATTTT.